These T cell receptor beta chains were read from a single sample in a study of blood T cell repertoires in COVID-19. Clones were sequenced by immunoSEQ multiplex PCR, and TCRdb holds only the in-frame ones, with some missing. This table holds about 310,000 clones, about 87% found once. Material for sequencing was peripheral blood. These receptor sequences come from a woman aged 45-59 years who had recovered from COVID-19. Each CDR3 is given with its conserved first and last residue. Only part of the rows carry a size: once, few, many, or a class if the clone is expanded.

clone_size j_call v_call cdr3_aa
- TRBJ1-2 TRBV29-1 CSAEGRGNYGYTF
- TRBJ1-2 TRBV11-2 CASSSLDRVDGYTF
- TRBJ2-1 TRBV4-1 CASSRTIAGISNEQFF
- TRBJ2-1 TRBV6-5 CASRVRLAEYNEQFF
- TRBJ2-3 TRBV18 CASSPQAGDTDTQYF
- TRBJ1-5 TRBV21-1 CASSGQGSNQPQHF
- TRBJ2-3 TRBV5-1 CASSKGTSGGTDTQYF
- TRBJ1-6 TRBV27 CASSHRGNSPLHF
few TRBJ2-1 TRBV2 CASSGPGQGYEQFF
- TRBJ1-6 TRBV5-1 CASSSNRDLNSPLHF
- TRBJ1-1 TRBV2 CASSESAGKGANTEAFF
- TRBJ1-2 TRBV2 CASRGGLRGYTF
- TRBJ2-3 TRBV28 CASSPGGRSTQYF
- TRBJ1-5 TRBV19 CASSIMGGTGPNQPQHF
few TRBJ2-7 TRBV6-6 CASRLSRQGPYEQYF
- TRBJ1-2 TRBV6-2/TRBV6-3 CASSPGQGRYGYTF
- TRBJ1-2 TRBV12-3/TRBV12-4 CASSLRDIGYTF
- TRBJ2-2 TRBV18 CASSPMSRTDSLYGELFF
- TRBJ1-3 TRBV6-5 CASSLRPDMTIYF
- TRBJ2-5 TRBV6-5 CASSYGIAGRETQYF
- TRBJ2-7 TRBV7-2 CASSPEGLAGREQYF
- TRBJ1-2 TRBV20-1 CSAFRGGGYTF
- TRBJ2-7 TRBV29-1 CSVGGLAGSYEQYF
few TRBJ1-2 TRBV19 CASIANRDRGGYTF
- TRBJ2-1 TRBV11-2 CASSRTSGNSYNEQFF
once TRBJ2-3 TRBV11-3 CASSWTSGGADTQYF
- TRBJ2-6 TRBV5-1 CASSTSSGANVLTF